The source of this T cell receptor beta chain is a study of cytomegalovirus exposure and HLA in healthy donors. It was with 60 Vbeta and 13 Jbeta primers that the PCR ran. Sequencing used immunoSEQ multiplex PCR; TCRdb keeps in-frame clones, though not all of them. The data contain about 130,000 clones, about 85% of them singletons. From germline, CDR1 is SGHTA and CDR2 FQGNSA. The V end lost 5 bases, the J end lost 2 bases, and 13 bases lay between the germline ends. The CDR3 spans 14 residues. The source material was PBMCs. The gene calls are TRBV7-2 and TRBJ2-7; maybe TRBD2 (5 bases). The clonotype comes from a man younger than 35 in good health and CMV-seropositive. CDR3 sequence: CASSRWSGPYEQYF. The CDR3, as DNA: TGTGCCAGCAGCCGGTGGAGCGGACCCTACGAGCAGTACTTC.